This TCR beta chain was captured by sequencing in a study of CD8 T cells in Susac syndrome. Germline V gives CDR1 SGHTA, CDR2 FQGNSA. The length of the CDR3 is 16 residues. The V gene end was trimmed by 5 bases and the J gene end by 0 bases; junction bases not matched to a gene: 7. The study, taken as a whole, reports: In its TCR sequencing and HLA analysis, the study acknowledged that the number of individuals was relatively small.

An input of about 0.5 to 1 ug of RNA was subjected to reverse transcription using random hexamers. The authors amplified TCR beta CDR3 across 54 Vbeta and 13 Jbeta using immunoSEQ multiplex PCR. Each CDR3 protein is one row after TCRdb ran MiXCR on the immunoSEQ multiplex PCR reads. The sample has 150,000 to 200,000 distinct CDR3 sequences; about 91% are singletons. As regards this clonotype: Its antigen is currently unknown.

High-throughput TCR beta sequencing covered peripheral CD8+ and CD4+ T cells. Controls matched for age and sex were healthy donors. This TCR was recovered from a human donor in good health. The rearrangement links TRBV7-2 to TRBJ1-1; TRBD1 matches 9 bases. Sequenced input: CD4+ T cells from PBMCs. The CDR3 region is CASSRGQGTLNTEAFF. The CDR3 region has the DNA TGTGCCAGCAGCCGAGGACAGGGGACCCTGAACACTGAAGCTTTCTTT.